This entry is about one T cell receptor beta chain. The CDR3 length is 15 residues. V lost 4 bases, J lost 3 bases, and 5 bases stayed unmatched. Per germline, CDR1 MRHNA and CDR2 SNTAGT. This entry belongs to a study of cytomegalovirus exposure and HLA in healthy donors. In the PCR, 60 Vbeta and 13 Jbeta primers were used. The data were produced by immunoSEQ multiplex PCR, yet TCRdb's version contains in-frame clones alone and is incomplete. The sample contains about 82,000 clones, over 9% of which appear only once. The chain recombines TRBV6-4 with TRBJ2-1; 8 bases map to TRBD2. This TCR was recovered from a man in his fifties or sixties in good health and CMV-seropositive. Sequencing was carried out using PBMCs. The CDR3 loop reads CASSARGGGYNEQFF. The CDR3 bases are TGTGCCAGCAGTGCTCGGGGGGGCGGCTACAATGAGCAGTTCTTC.